The sequence of this T cell receptor (beta chain) was determined in a study of beta chain features in type 1 diabetes. Study context: Patients and healthy donors were similar in age, gender and cell yields. The samples had around 100 million sorted cells examined in all. Overall study results and limits: Shorter TCRB CDR3s, moderately but significantly so, were found in Type 1 diabetes patients in all four CD4+ subsets.

Expressed TCRB transcripts were sequenced after all isolated RNA was converted to cDNA. The average output of naive, central memory and regulatory T cell samples was a few million reads. Using immunoSEQ multiplex PCR, the repertoire was profiled, and TCRdb retains in-frame clones only, with some absent. The data contain hundreds of thousands of clones, about 15% of them seen just once; the ten biggest clones take up around 0.015%. The CDR3 is made up of 15 amino acids. Germline CDR1 is SSHAT and CDR2 is FNYEAQ (reference sequence). V was trimmed by 5 bases and J by 5 bases, leaving 16 bases between them. Only a few counts were recorded for this clone. The antigen is not known.

The chain combines TRBV7-7 with TRBJ2-1; tentative D call: TRBD2 (6 bases). Input material: naive CD4+ T cells from blood. The clonotype comes from a young man with type 1 diabetes. The chain's CDR3 is CASSPRRGTNNEQFF. The CDR3 bases are TGTGCCAGCAGCCCCCGTCGGGGGACGAACAATGAGCAGTTCTTC.